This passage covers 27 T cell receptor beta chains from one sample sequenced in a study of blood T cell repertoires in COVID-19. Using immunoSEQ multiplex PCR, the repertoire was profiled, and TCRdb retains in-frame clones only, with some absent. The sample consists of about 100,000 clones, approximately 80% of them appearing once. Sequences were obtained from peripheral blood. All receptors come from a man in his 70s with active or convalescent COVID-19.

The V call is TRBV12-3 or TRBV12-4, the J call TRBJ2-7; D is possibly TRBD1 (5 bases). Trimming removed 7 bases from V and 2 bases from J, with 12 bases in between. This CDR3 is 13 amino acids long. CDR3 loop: CASTDTVTYEQYF. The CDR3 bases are TGTGCCAGCACGGACACCGTTACCTACGAGCAGTACTTC.

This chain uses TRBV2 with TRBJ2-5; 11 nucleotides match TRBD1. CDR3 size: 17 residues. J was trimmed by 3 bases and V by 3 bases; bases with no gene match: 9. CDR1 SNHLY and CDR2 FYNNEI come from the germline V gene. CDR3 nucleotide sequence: TGTGCCAGCAGTGATGGGTATGGGACAGGGGGAAAAGAGACCCAGTACTTC. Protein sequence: CASSDGYGTGGKETQYF. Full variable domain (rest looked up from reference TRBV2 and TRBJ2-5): EPEVTQTPSHQVTQMGQEVILRCVPISNHLYFYWYRQILGQKVEFLVSFYNNEISEKSEIFDDQFSVERPDGSNFTLKIRSTKLEDSAMYFCASSDGYGTGGKETQYFGPGTRLLVL.

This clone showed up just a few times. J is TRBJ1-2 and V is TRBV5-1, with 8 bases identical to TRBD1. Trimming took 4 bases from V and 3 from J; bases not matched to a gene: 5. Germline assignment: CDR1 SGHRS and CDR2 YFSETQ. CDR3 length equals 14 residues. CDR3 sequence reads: CASSAPGQDYGYTF. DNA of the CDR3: TGCGCCAGCAGCGCCCCGGGACAGGACTATGGCTACACCTTC.

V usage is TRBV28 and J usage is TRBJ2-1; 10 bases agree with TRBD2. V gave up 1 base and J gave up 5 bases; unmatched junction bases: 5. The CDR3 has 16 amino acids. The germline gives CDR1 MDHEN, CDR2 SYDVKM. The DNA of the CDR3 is TGTGCCAGCAGTTTATTCTCTAGCGGGAGTAACAATGAGCAGTTCTTC. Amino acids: CASSLFSSGSNNEQFF.

This CDR3 reads CASSYNPRSGYGYTF. The CDR3 nucleotides read TGTGCCAGCAGTTACAATCCGCGGAGTGGCTATGGCTACACCTTC. V usage is TRBV6-6 and J usage is TRBJ1-2; D is uncertain. This CDR3 has 15 residues. Germline V lookup: CDR1 MNHNY, CDR2 SVGAGI (reference sequence). The V end was cut by 2 bases, the J end by 4 bases, with 14 bases between.

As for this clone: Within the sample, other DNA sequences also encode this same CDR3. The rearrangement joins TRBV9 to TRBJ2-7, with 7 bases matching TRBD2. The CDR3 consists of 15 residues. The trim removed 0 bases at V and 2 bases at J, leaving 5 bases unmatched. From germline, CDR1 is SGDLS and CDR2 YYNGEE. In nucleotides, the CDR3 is TGTGCCAGCAGCGTAGGGGGAGGGGCCCCCTACGAGCAGTACTTC. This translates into CASSVGGGAPYEQYF.

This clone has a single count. The CDR3 sequence is CASSWRVERETQYF. The DNA for the CDR3 is TGTGCCAGCAGCTGGAGGGTGGAGCGCGAGACCCAGTACTTC. The J gene is TRBJ2-5, the V gene TRBV11-2, with a tentative D call TRBD2 (6 bases). Germline assignment: CDR1 SGHAT and CDR2 FQNNGV. V was clipped by 4 bases and J by 5 bases, with 14 bases between them. This CDR3 is built from 14 residues.

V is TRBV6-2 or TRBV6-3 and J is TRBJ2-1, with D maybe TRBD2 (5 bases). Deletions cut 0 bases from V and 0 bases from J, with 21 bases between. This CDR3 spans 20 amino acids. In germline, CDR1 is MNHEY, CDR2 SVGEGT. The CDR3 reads CASSYSTDGGFFSSYNEQFF. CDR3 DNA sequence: TGTGCCAGCAGTTACTCAACGGACGGAGGTTTTTTTAGCTCCTACAATGAGCAGTTCTTC.

The CDR3 sequence is CASSLTTGDHYGYTF. CDR3 DNA sequence: TGTGCCAGCAGCCTGACGACAGGGGATCACTATGGCTACACCTTC. The chain has TRBV5-4 and TRBJ1-2; 8 bases fit TRBD1. The ends lost 4 bases at V and 3 bases at J; junction bases unmatched: 8. Germline CDR1 and CDR2: SGHNT and YYREEE (reference sequence). This CDR3 contains 15 residues.

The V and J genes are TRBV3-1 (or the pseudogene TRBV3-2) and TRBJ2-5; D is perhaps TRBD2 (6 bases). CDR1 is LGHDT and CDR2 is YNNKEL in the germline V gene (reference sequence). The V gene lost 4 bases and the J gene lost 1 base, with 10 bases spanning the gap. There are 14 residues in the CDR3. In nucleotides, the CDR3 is TGTGCCAGCAGCCCCCCGGGGGTCCAAGAGACCCAGTACTTC. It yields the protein CASSPPGVQETQYF.

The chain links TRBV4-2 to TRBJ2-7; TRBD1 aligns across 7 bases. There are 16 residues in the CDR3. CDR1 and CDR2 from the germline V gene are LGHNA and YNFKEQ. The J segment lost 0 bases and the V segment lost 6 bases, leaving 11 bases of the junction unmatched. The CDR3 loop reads CASSPLDRSSSYEQYF. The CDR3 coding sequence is TGTGCCAGCAGTCCCTTGGACAGGTCGAGCTCCTACGAGCAGTACTTC.

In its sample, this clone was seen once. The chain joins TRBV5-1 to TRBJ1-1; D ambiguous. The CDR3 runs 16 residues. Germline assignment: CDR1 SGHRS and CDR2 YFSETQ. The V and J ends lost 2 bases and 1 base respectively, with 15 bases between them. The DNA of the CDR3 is TGCGCCAGCAGCTTTATAAAATCGGTAGCGAACACTGAAGCTTTCTTT. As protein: CASSFIKSVANTEAFF. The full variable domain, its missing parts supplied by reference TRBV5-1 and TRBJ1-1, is KAGVTQTPRYLIKTRGQQVTLSCSPISGHRSVSWYQQTPGQGLQFLFEYFSETQRNKGNFPGRFSGRQFSNSRSEMNVSTLELGDSALYLCASSFIKSVANTEAFFGQGTRLTVV.

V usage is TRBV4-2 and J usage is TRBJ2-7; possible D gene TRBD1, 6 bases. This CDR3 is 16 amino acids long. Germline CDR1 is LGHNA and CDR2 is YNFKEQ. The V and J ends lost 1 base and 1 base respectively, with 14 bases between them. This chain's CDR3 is CASSQAGAGPSYEQYF. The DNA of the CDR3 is TGTGCCAGCAGCCAAGCAGGGGCGGGCCCGTCCTACGAGCAGTACTTC.

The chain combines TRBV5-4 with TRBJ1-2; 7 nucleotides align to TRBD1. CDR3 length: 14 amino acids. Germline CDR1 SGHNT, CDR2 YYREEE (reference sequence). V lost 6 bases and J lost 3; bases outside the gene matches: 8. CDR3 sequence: CASTSGQGDYGYTF. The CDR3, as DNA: TGTGCCAGCACCTCGGGGCAGGGGGACTATGGCTACACCTTC.

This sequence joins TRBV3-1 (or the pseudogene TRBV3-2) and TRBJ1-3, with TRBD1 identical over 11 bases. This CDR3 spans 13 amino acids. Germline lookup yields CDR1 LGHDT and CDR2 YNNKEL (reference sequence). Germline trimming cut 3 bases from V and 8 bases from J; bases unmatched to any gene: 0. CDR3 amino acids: CASSQGQGDTIYF. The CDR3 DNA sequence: TGTGCCAGCAGCCAGGGACAGGGGGACACCATATATTTT.

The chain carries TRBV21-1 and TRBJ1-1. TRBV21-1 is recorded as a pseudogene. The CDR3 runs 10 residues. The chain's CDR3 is CARGVAEAFF. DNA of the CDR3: TGTGCCAGGGGAGTTGCTGAAGCTTTCTTT.

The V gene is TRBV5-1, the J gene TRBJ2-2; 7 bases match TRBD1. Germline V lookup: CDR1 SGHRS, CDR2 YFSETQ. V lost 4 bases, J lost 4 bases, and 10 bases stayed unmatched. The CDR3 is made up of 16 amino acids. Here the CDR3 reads CASSPPTGLGTGELFF. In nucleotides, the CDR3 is TGCGCCAGCAGCCCCCCGACAGGGCTGGGCACCGGGGAGCTGTTTTTT.

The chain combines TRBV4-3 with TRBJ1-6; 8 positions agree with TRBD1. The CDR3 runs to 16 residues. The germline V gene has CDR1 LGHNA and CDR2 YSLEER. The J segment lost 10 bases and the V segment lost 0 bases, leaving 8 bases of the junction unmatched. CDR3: CASSQDGRGRRSPLHF. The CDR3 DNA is TGCGCCAGCAGCCAAGATGGCAGGGGGCGAAGATCACCCCTCCACTTT.

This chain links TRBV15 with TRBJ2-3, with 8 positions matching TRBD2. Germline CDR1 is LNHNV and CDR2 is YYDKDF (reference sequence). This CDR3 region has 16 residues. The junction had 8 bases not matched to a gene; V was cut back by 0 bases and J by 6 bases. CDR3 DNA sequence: TGTGCCACCAGCAGAGATCTGAGCGGGAGTAGTGATACGCAGTATTTT. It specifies CATSRDLSGSSDTQYF.

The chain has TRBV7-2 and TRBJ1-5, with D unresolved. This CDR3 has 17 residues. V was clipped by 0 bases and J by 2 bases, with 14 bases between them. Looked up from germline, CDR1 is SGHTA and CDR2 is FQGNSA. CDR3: CASSLAPLGRGNQPQHF. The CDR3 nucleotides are TGTGCCAGCAGCTTAGCGCCGTTAGGGAGAGGCAATCAGCCCCAGCATTTT. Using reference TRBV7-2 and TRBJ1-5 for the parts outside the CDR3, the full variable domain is GAGVSQSPSNKVTEKGKDVELRCDPISGHTALYWYRQSLGQGLEFLIYFQGNSAPDKSGLPSDRFSAERTGGSVSTLTIQRTQQEDSAVYLCASSLAPLGRGNQPQHFGDGTRLSIL.

The CDR3 here is CASSFGTGGAFNPYEQYF. CDR3 nucleotides: TGTGCCAGCAGCTTCGGGACAGGGGGCGCCTTTAACCCCTACGAGCAGTACTTC. The J gene is TRBJ2-7, the V gene TRBV5-6, with 12 bases lining up with TRBD1. V lost 2 bases and J lost 2; bases outside the gene matches: 11. Germline CDR1 and CDR2: SGHDT and YYEEEE. The CDR3 is 18 residues long.

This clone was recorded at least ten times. CDR3 DNA sequence: TGTGCCAGCAGCAAAACGACTAGCGGGGAACTGGGGCAGTTCTTC. Its protein is CASSKTTSGELGQFF. The genes are TRBV4-2 and TRBJ2-1; 11 bases match TRBD2. V lost 5 bases and J lost 12; bases outside the gene matches: 12. The length of the CDR3 is 15 residues. Germline loops: CDR1 LGHNA, CDR2 YNFKEQ.

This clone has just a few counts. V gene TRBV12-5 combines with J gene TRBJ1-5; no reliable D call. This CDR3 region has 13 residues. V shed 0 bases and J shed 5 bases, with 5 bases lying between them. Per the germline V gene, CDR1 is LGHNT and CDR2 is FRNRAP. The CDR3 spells CASGLVYDQPQHF. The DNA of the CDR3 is TGTGCTAGTGGTTTGGTATATGATCAGCCCCAGCATTTT.

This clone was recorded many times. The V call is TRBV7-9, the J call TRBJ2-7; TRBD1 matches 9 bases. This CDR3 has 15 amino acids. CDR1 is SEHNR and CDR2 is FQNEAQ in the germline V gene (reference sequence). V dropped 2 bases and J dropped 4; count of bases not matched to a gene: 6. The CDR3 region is CASSLSLGTGYEQYF. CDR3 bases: TGTGCCAGCAGCTTATCTCTCGGGACAGGGTACGAGCAGTACTTC. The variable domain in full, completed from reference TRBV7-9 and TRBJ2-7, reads DTGVSQNPRHKITKRGQNVTFRCDPISEHNRLYWYRQTLGQGPEFLTYFQNEAQLEKSRLLSDRFSAERPKGSFSTLEIQRTEQGDSAMYLCASSLSLGTGYEQYFGPGTRLTVT.

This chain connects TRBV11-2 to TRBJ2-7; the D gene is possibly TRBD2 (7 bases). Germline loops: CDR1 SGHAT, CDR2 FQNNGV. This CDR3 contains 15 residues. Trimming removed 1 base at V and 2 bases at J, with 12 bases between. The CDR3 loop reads CASSLGGGGTYEQYF. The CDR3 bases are TGTGCCAGCAGCTTAGGGGGAGGGGGAACCTACGAGCAGTACTTC.

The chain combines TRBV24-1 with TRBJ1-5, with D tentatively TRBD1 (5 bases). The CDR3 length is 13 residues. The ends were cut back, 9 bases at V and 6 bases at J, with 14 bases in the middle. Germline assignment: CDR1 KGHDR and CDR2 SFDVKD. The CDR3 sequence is CATSGGVGQPQHF. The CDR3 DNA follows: TGTGCCACCTCAGGAGGGGTGGGTCAGCCCCAGCATTTT.

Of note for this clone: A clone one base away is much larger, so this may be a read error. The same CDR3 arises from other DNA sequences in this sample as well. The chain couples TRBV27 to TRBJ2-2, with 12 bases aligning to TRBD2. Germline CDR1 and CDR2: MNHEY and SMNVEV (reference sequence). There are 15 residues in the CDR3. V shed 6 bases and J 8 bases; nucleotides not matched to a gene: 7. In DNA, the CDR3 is TGTGCCAGCAGGGCCCTAGCGGGGGGGCCTGGGGAGCTGTTTTTT. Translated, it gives CASRALAGGPGELFF.